This T cell receptor beta chain appears in the sequencing data of a study of T cell responses to AZD1222 COVID-19 vaccine. The study's findings and limits: CD4 TCRs linked to vaccination spanned spike, dominating at 160-218 and 743-854. The study sampled repertoires only after the peak T cell response. With two AZD1222 doses given, Spike-specific TCR breadth and depth both rose.

Data came from immunoSEQ multiplex PCR; TCRdb stores just in-frame clones and leaves some out. The repertoire holds 100,000 to 130,000 clones, with roughly 90% as singletons. Pooling of second doses given at about 4 or about 12 weeks was done. This CDR3 has 15 amino acids. The V end was cut by 0 bases, the J end by 0 bases, with 9 bases between. Germline V gene data show CDR1 as SGHRS and CDR2 as YFSETQ. As concerns this clone: Its antigen is still unknown.

Sequences were derived from peripheral blood, sampled 28 days after the second AZD1222 dose. The rearrangement joins TRBV5-1 to TRBJ1-2; D is unclear. The sequence derives from an adult who received the AZD1222 COVID-19 vaccine. As DNA, the CDR3 is TGCGCCAGCAGCTTGGACGGCAGAGCTAACTATGGCTACACCTTC. Amino acids: CASSLDGRANYGYTF.